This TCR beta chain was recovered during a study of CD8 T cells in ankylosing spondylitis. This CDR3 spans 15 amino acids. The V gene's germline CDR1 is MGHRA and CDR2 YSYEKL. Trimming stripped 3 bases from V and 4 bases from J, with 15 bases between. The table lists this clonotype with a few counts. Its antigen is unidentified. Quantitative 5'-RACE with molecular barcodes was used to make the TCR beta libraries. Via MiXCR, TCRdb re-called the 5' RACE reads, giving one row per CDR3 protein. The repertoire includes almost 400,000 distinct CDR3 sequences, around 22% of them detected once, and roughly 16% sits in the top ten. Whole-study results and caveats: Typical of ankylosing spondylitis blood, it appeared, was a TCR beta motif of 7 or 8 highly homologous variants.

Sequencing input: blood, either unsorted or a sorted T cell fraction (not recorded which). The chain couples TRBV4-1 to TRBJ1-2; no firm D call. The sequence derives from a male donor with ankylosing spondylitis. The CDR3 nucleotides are TGCGCCAGCAGCCACTCTAGAGGCAGAGTCTATGGCTACACCTTC. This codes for CASSHSRGRVYGYTF.